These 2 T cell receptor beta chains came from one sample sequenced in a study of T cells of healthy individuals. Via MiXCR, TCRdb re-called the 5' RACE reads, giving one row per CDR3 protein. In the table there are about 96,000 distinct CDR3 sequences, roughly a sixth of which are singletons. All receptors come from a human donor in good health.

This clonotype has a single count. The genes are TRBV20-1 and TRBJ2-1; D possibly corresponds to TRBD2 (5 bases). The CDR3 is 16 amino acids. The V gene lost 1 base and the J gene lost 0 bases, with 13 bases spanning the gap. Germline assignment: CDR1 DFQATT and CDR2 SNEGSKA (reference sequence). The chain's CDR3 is CSARVRVGSSYNEQFF. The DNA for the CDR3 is TGCAGTGCTAGAGTTAGAGTGGGGAGCTCCTACAATGAGCAGTTCTTC.

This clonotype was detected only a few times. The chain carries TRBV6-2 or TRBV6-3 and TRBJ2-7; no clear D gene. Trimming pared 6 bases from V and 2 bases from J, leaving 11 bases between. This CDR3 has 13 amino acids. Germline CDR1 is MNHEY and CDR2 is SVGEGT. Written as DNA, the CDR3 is TGTGCCAGCAGGCCAACTTCGACCTACGAGCAGTACTTC. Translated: CASRPTSTYEQYF.